These T cell receptor beta chains were read from a single sample in a study of blood T cells in healthy people across ages. TCRdb called the 5' RACE reads again in MiXCR, with one record for every CDR3 protein. The sample lists hundreds of thousands of distinct CDR3 sequences; around 45% were seen once. The specimen was blood. The receptors were sampled from a woman aged 60 to 75 in good health. Both conserved end residues are part of each CDR3. Each record gives: V gene, clone size, D gene, J gene, CDR3 protein, CDR3 DNA. The D gene is left open where the match is weak. Size values are once, few and many counts, or a class for expanded clones, and some rows have none.

>TRBV2|.|TRBD2|TRBJ2-7
CASSAWLAGGNYEQYF
TGTGCCAGCAGTGCTTGGCTAGCGGGAGGTAACTACGAGCAGTACTTC
>TRBV20-1|.|TRBD2|TRBJ2-7
CSATTGTSYPGDEQYF
TGCAGTGCTACCACCGGGACTAGCTATCCGGGGGACGAGCAGTACTTC
>TRBV7-2|few|.|TRBJ1-3
CASSFIGGNTIYF
TGTGCCAGCAGCTTTATTGGCGGAAACACCATATATTTT
>TRBV2|many|.|TRBJ2-5
CASRGGETQYF
TGTGCCAGCAGGGGCGGGGAGACCCAGTACTTC
>TRBV7-2|once|.|TRBJ2-1
CASSARSQSSYNEQFF
TGTGCCAGCAGCGCCCGGAGCCAGAGCTCCTACAATGAGCAGTTCTTC
>TRBV6-1|.|TRBD2|TRBJ2-7
CASSQGGRQGTSGSIYEQYF
TGTGCCAGCAGCCAAGGGGGGCGGCAGGGGACTAGCGGGAGTATTTACGAGCAGTACTTC
>TRBV18|.|.|TRBJ2-7
CASSSLGDYEQYF
TGTGCCAGCTCATCACTGGGGGATTACGAGCAGTACTTC
>TRBV7-9|few|TRBD1|TRBJ2-3
CASSLAGQARDTQYF
TGTGCCAGCAGCTTAGCGGGACAGGCCCGGGATACGCAGTATTTT
>TRBV5-1|.|.|TRBJ2-7
CASSGQQYF
TGCGCCAGCAGCGGACAGCAGTACTTC
>TRBV11-2|few|.|TRBJ1-4
CASSSPRGDEKLFF
TGTGCCAGCAGCTCACCCCGGGGGGATGAAAAACTGTTTTTT
>TRBV7-2|.|.|TRBJ2-7
CASSLVASTVNNEQYF
TGTGCCAGCAGCTTAGTGGCTAGCACGGTCAACAATGAGCAGTACTTC
>TRBV10-3|.|.|TRBJ2-1
CAISEPIGLATYNEQFF
TGTGCCATCAGTGAGCCGATTGGGCTGGCAACCTACAATGAGCAGTTCTTC
>TRBV5-6|.|.|TRBJ1-2
CASSPDMGISRGYTF
TGTGCCAGCAGCCCGGATATGGGGATTTCTAGGGGCTACACCTTC
>TRBV4-3|.|.|TRBJ2-4
CASSQSHGVENIQYF
TGCGCCAGCAGCCAGTCACATGGAGTGGAGAACATTCAGTACTTC
>TRBV11-2|once|.|TRBJ2-5
CASSSYGVGQQQYF
TGTGCCAGCAGCTCGTACGGTGTAGGACAGCAGCAGTACTTC